This T cell receptor beta chain was sequenced during a study of cytomegalovirus exposure and HLA in healthy donors. Points from the study as a whole: Listed as cytomegalovirus-associated were 150 or so TCR beta chains.

V gave up 7 bases and J gave up 0 bases; unmatched junction bases: 6. CDR1 and CDR2 (germline): MNHNY, SVGAGI (reference sequence). The CDR3 is made up of 15 amino acids. This clone was detected only a few times. Its antigen is as yet unknown. PCR primers comprised 60 Vbeta and 13 Jbeta primers. The method was immunoSEQ multiplex PCR; TCRdb's version includes in-frame clones alone and lacks a portion of them. The table shows under 150,000 clones, with 78% occurring only once. In nominal health when sampled, donors likely had unrecorded immune exposures nonetheless. V gene TRBV6-6 combines with J gene TRBJ2-3; the match to TRBD2 covers 8 bases. Input material: PBMCs. The receptor's source is a middle-aged woman in good health and CMV-seronegative. CDR3 sequence reads: CASTGREDSTDTQYF. In DNA, the CDR3 is TGTGCCAGCACGGGGCGGGAGGATAGCACAGATACGCAGTATTTT.